The rows below give T cell receptor beta chains drawn from one sample of a study of T-cell reconstitution after alpha-beta-depleted transplantation in children. Via MiXCR, TCRdb re-called the PCR reads, giving one row per CDR3 protein. The sample lists about 830,000 distinct CDR3 sequences, around 17% occurring once. The sample consisted of PBMCs, mostly from graft donor cells, taken 360 days after TCRalphabeta/CD19-depleted stem cell transplant. These receptors all stem from a male patient younger than 18 who had a stem cell transplant for acute lymphoblastic leukemia, so the T cells may come from the graft donor. CDR3s include the opening cysteine and the closing phenylalanine or tryptophan. A D gene is named only where the DNA matches it firmly. The size of a clone is reported for some rows only, either as once, few or many, or as a class for expanded clones.

>15|TRBV20-1|-|TRBD2|TRBJ2-1
CSARIEASGYNEQFF
TGCAGTGCTAGGATAGAGGCTAGCGGCTACAATGAGCAGTTCTTC
>17|TRBV12-3/TRBV12-4|-|TRBD1|TRBJ2-4
CASSSSDRGLAKNIQYF
TGTGCCAGCAGTTCCTCGGACAGGGGGCTCGCCAAAAACATTCAGTACTTC
>17|TRBV18|-|TRBD1|TRBJ2-1
CASSPRAGTGSYNEQFF
TGTGCCAGCTCACCGCGGGCCGGGACAGGGTCCTACAATGAGCAGTTCTTC
>14|TRBV9|few|-|TRBJ2-1
CASSLTGGHNEQFF
TGTGCCAGCAGTCTAACGGGTGGGCACAATGAGCAGTTCTTC
>16|TRBV12-3/TRBV12-4|-|TRBD2|TRBJ2-2
CASSSEREGNTGELFF
TGTGCCAGCAGTTCCGAGCGGGAGGGCAACACCGGGGAGCTGTTTTTT
>17|TRBV10-1|-|-|TRBJ2-1
CASSEGGSPRSYNEQFF
TGCGCCAGCTCTGAGGGGGGCTCACCGCGGAGCTACAATGAGCAGTTCTTC
>16|TRBV7-3|-|-|TRBJ2-1
CASSLDGLSSYNEQFF
TGTGCCAGCAGCTTAGACGGGTTAAGCTCCTACAATGAGCAGTTCTTC
>18|TRBV15|many|TRBD2|TRBJ2-5
CATSRVRLAGTNQETQYF
TGTGCCACCAGCAGAGTAAGACTAGCGGGGACCAACCAAGAGACCCAGTACTTC
>12|TRBV29-1|-|-|TRBJ2-1
CSVVWGAREQFF
TGCAGCGTTGTGTGGGGGGCGCGAGAGCAGTTCTTC
>16|TRBV4-2|few|-|TRBJ2-3
CASSQEDTTSTDTQYF
TGTGCCAGCAGCCAAGAAGACACCACTAGCACAGATACGCAGTATTTT
>15|TRBV19|-|-|TRBJ2-3
CASSPDRRYTDTQYF
TGTGCCAGTAGTCCCGACAGGAGATACACAGATACGCAGTATTTT
>14|TRBV12-5|-|TRBD2|TRBJ2-3
CASGFSGRTDTQYF
TGTGCTAGTGGATTTAGCGGGCGCACAGATACGCAGTATTTT
>15|TRBV12-3/TRBV12-4|-|-|TRBJ2-2
CASSFKGGSTGELFF
TGTGCCAGCAGTTTTAAAGGAGGGAGCACCGGGGAGCTGTTTTTT
>13|TRBV24-1|-|-|TRBJ2-2
CATSDLFTGELFF
TGTGCCACCAGTGATTTGTTCACCGGGGAGCTGTTTTTT
>12|TRBV7-9|few|-|TRBJ2-1
CASRGWRNEQFF
TGTGCCAGCAGAGGGTGGCGGAATGAGCAGTTCTTC
>16|TRBV11-2|few|TRBD1|TRBJ1-1
CASSTSPGTGHTEAFF
TGTGCCAGCAGCACTTCTCCCGGGACAGGGCACACTGAAGCTTTCTTT
>19|TRBV5-1|few|TRBD1|TRBJ2-4
CASSLGRDRVKLAKNIQYF
TGCGCCAGCAGCTTGGGCCGGGACAGGGTAAAACTGGCCAAAAACATTCAGTACTTC
>12|TRBV12-3/TRBV12-4|many|-|TRBJ2-3
CASSFAVDTQYF
TGTGCCAGCAGTTTCGCCGTCGATACGCAGTATTTT
>17|TRBV15|many|TRBD2|TRBJ2-2
CATSTLRLAGATGELFF
TGTGCCACCAGCACCCTCAGGCTTGCGGGAGCAACCGGGGAGCTGTTTTTT
>13|TRBV5-1|few|-|TRBJ1-2
CASSSGPQGGYTF
TGCGCCAGCAGCTCGGGACCGCAGGGGGGCTACACCTTC
>16|TRBV15|-|TRBD2|TRBJ2-1
CATSRDRSLAGSEQFF
TGTGCCACCAGCAGAGATAGGAGTCTAGCGGGCAGTGAGCAGTTCTTC
>15|TRBV20-1|-|-|TRBJ2-1
CSARDDTSRYNEQFF
TGCAGTGCTAGAGATGATACTAGCAGGTACAATGAGCAGTTCTTC
>14|TRBV4-1|-|TRBD2|TRBJ2-7
CASSQVASGYEQYF
TGCGCCAGCAGCCAAGTGGCTAGCGGCTACGAGCAGTACTTC
>15|TRBV11-1|-|-|TRBJ1-3
CASSITEVSGNTIYF
TGTGCCAGCAGCATAACAGAAGTCTCTGGAAACACCATATATTTT
>14|TRBV5-1|few|-|TRBJ2-1
CASSFGPGANEQFF
TGCGCCAGCAGCTTTGGCCCCGGGGCCAATGAGCAGTTCTTC
>14|TRBV6-5|-|-|TRBJ1-5
CASSYSGQFKPQHF
TGTGCCAGCAGTTACTCAGGACAGTTCAAACCCCAGCATTTT
>15|TRBV5-1|many|TRBD1|TRBJ2-1
CASSTRGPLYNEQFF
TGCGCCAGCAGCACTAGGGGGCCATTATACAATGAGCAGTTCTTC
>15|TRBV3-1|many|TRBD1|TRBJ1-5
CASSYGTGPIQPQHF
TGTGCCAGCAGCTACGGGACAGGGCCTATTCAGCCCCAGCATTTT
>17|TRBV12-3/TRBV12-4|-|TRBD2|TRBJ2-7
CASSSHLDSGRIYEQYF
TGTGCCAGCAGTTCCCACCTAGACTCCGGGAGGATCTACGAGCAGTACTTC
>14|TRBV29-1|many|-|TRBJ2-4
CSVLGGLAKNIQYF
TGCAGCGTTTTGGGGGGCCTAGCCAAAAACATTCAGTACTTC
>14|TRBV20-1|many|TRBD1|TRBJ1-1
CSATRDRVGTEAFF
TGCAGTGCTACCCGAGACAGGGTTGGGACTGAAGCTTTCTTT
>16|TRBV11-2|-|TRBD2|TRBJ2-1
CASSLERLAGYNEQFF
TGTGCCAGCAGCTTAGAAAGGCTAGCGGGGTACAATGAGCAGTTCTTC
>13|TRBV6-2/TRBV6-3|many|-|TRBJ2-7
CASSFWGSYEQYF
TGTGCCAGCAGTTTTTGGGGATCCTACGAGCAGTACTTC
>17|TRBV12-3/TRBV12-4|few|-|TRBJ1-3
CASSQSDGWNSGNTIYF
TGTGCCAGCAGTCAATCCGACGGTTGGAACTCTGGAAACACCATATATTTT
>16|TRBV4-2|few|-|TRBJ2-1
CASSPHNGGIYNEQFF
TGTGCCAGCAGCCCCCACAACGGCGGGATTTACAATGAGCAGTTCTTC
>18|TRBV3-1|-|TRBD1|TRBJ2-2
CASSQGLGQGPNTGELFF
TGTGCCAGCAGCCAAGGGCTGGGACAGGGGCCGAACACCGGGGAGCTGTTTTTT
>17|TRBV4-2|few|TRBD2|TRBJ2-1
CASSQDRGLAVYNEQFF
TGTGCCAGCAGCCAAGATCGGGGACTAGCCGTCTACAATGAGCAGTTCTTC
>15|TRBV4-2|-|-|TRBJ2-5
CASSQDLGRRETQYF
TGTGCCAGCAGCCAAGATTTGGGCAGGAGAGAGACCCAGTACTTC
>14|TRBV15|-|-|TRBJ1-2
CATSRGIGYYGYTF
TGTGCCACCAGCAGAGGGATAGGGTACTATGGCTACACCTTC
>13|TRBV5-1|-|-|TRBJ2-7
CARPGHYSYEQYF
TGCGCCAGGCCGGGACACTACTCCTACGAGCAGTACTTC
>12|TRBV29-1|-|-|TRBJ1-1
CSFTGRNTEAFF
TGCAGCTTTACGGGGAGGAACACTGAAGCTTTCTTT
>17|TRBV20-1|few|-|TRBJ1-6
CSACLSGTGRRNSPLHF
TGCAGTGCTTGCCTAAGCGGAACCGGCCGCCGGAATTCACCCCTCCACTTT